This is a list of T cell receptor beta chains from one sample in a study of vaccination and CD4 T cells after COVID-19. No antigen has been assigned to these receptors. TCRdb recomputed calls from the PCR reads with MiXCR, one row per CDR3 protein. The data show about 20,000 distinct CDR3 sequences, roughly 40% seen once. The material sequenced was CD4+ T cells from blood, cultured in vitro, taken before SARS-CoV-2 vaccination. These receptors originate from a human donor who received a COVID-19 vaccine. CDR3s include the opening cysteine and the closing phenylalanine or tryptophan. The order of the fields is CDR3 DNA, CDR3 protein, J gene, clone size, D gene, V gene. The D gene is left open where the match is weak. Size is stated for part of the rows, as once, few or many counts, or as a class when the clone is expanded.

CDR3nt: TGTGCCAGCAGCCAGGGTGGGGTGGAGCAGTACTTC
CDR3aa: CASSQGGVEQYF
j_gene: TRBJ2-7
abundance: few
d_gene: -
v_gene: TRBV7-2

CDR3nt: TGTGCCAGTAGTATCGGGGTTGGGCAAGACTACAATGAGCAGTTCTTC
CDR3aa: CASSIGVGQDYNEQFF
j_gene: TRBJ2-1
abundance: -
d_gene: -
v_gene: TRBV19

CDR3nt: TGTGCCAGCAGCCCCCGACCCACAGATACGCAGTATTTT
CDR3aa: CASSPRPTDTQYF
j_gene: TRBJ2-3
abundance: few
d_gene: -
v_gene: TRBV7-3

CDR3nt: TGTGCCAGCAGCTTAGGATTACAGGTCACTAGAAACACCATATATTTT
CDR3aa: CASSLGLQVTRNTIYF
j_gene: TRBJ1-3
abundance: -
d_gene: -
v_gene: TRBV7-8

CDR3nt: TGTGCCATCAGTGATCCCGGGACTAGCGGGGGGACCCAAGAGACCCAGTACTTC
CDR3aa: CAISDPGTSGGTQETQYF
j_gene: TRBJ2-5
abundance: -
d_gene: TRBD2
v_gene: TRBV10-3

CDR3nt: TGTGCCAGCTCACCCCAGGGAAGTAGGTCCAATGAGCAGTTCTTC
CDR3aa: CASSPQGSRSNEQFF
j_gene: TRBJ2-1
abundance: -
d_gene: -
v_gene: TRBV18

CDR3nt: TGTGCCTGGAGTCTCAGGGCTGGGGATTCACCCCTCCACTTT
CDR3aa: CAWSLRAGDSPLHF
j_gene: TRBJ1-6
abundance: -
d_gene: -
v_gene: TRBV30

CDR3nt: TGTGCCAGCAGAACGACAGGGGGCAGGGATGGCTACACCTTC
CDR3aa: CASRTTGGRDGYTF
j_gene: TRBJ1-2
abundance: -
d_gene: TRBD1
v_gene: TRBV6-1

CDR3nt: TGCAGTGCTAGGGGCGGGGGGGTATCAACAGATACGCAGTATTTT
CDR3aa: CSARGGGVSTDTQYF
j_gene: TRBJ2-3
abundance: few
d_gene: TRBD2
v_gene: TRBV20-1

CDR3nt: TGTGCCACCAGCCGATCTGGGGTCCACGAGCAGTACTTC
CDR3aa: CATSRSGVHEQYF
j_gene: TRBJ2-7
abundance: -
d_gene: -
v_gene: TRBV15

CDR3nt: TGTGCCAGCAGCCAACGGACTGCGATCGGTACGCAGTATTTT
CDR3aa: CASSQRTAIGTQYF
j_gene: TRBJ2-3
abundance: -
d_gene: -
v_gene: TRBV14

CDR3nt: TGTGCCACCAGGGCAGGGGCTAATGAAAAACTGTTTTTT
CDR3aa: CATRAGANEKLFF
j_gene: TRBJ1-4
abundance: -
d_gene: -
v_gene: TRBV10-3

CDR3nt: TGCGCCAGCAGCTTGGATGGGTACCCTAGAGACACCATATATTTT
CDR3aa: CASSLDGYPRDTIYF
j_gene: TRBJ1-3
abundance: few
d_gene: -
v_gene: TRBV5-1

CDR3nt: TGCAGCGTCGCTCCTAGCGGGGGGGCGTATACGCAGTATTTT
CDR3aa: CSVAPSGGAYTQYF
j_gene: TRBJ2-3
abundance: -
d_gene: TRBD2
v_gene: TRBV29-1

CDR3nt: TGTGCCTGGAGCGTTCCCGGAGGACTAGCGACCGGGGAGCTGTTTTTT
CDR3aa: CAWSVPGGLATGELFF
j_gene: TRBJ2-2
abundance: few
d_gene: TRBD2
v_gene: TRBV30

CDR3nt: TGCAGTGCTAGTCCAATAGCGGGGGGGCCCGGGGAGCTGTTTTTT
CDR3aa: CSASPIAGGPGELFF
j_gene: TRBJ2-2
abundance: few
d_gene: TRBD2
v_gene: TRBV20-1

CDR3nt: TGTACCAGCAGGACTTCCCGGCTAGGGGGCACAGATACGCAGTATTTT
CDR3aa: CTSRTSRLGGTDTQYF
j_gene: TRBJ2-3
abundance: -
d_gene: -
v_gene: TRBV2

CDR3nt: TGTGCCAGCAGCTTGGCCGGGGGCCCGTTCTATGGCTACACCTTC
CDR3aa: CASSLAGGPFYGYTF
j_gene: TRBJ1-2
abundance: -
d_gene: -
v_gene: TRBV5-4

CDR3nt: TGTGCCAGCAGTCGACAGGGTATGACCTATAATTCACCCCTCCACTTT
CDR3aa: CASSRQGMTYNSPLHF
j_gene: TRBJ1-6
abundance: few
d_gene: TRBD1
v_gene: TRBV6-1

CDR3nt: TGTGCCACCTGGCCCTACTCCCGGGACACTGGTAACACCATATATTTT
CDR3aa: CATWPYSRDTGNTIYF
j_gene: TRBJ1-3
abundance: -
d_gene: -
v_gene: TRBV24-1

CDR3nt: TGCAGTGCTAGGCCCTATTACAGGACAGGGGAGAACTATGGCTACACCTTC
CDR3aa: CSARPYYRTGENYGYTF
j_gene: TRBJ1-2
abundance: -
d_gene: TRBD1
v_gene: TRBV20-1

CDR3nt: TGTGCCAGCAGTTACTCGTTTCGCGGTCAGTTCAACTATGGCTACACCTTC
CDR3aa: CASSYSFRGQFNYGYTF
j_gene: TRBJ1-2
abundance: -
d_gene: -
v_gene: TRBV6-5

CDR3nt: TGTGCCAGCAGTTTAGGGATATCGCGGAACCGGTATGGAGGCAATCAGCCCCAGCATTTT
CDR3aa: CASSLGISRNRYGGNQPQHF
j_gene: TRBJ1-5
abundance: few
d_gene: -
v_gene: TRBV12-3/TRBV12-4

CDR3nt: TGTGCCAGCAGCCCCAGACGTTACCGCATTCGAGTAGATAACTATGGCTACACCTTC
CDR3aa: CASSPRRYRIRVDNYGYTF
j_gene: TRBJ1-2
abundance: -
d_gene: -
v_gene: TRBV5-4

CDR3nt: TGTGCCACCTCTGACGGTAGAAACACTGAAGCTTTCTTT
CDR3aa: CATSDGRNTEAFF
j_gene: TRBJ1-1
abundance: -
d_gene: -
v_gene: TRBV24-1

CDR3nt: TGCAGCGCCGGGACAGGCGCAGGCTACACCTTC
CDR3aa: CSAGTGAGYTF
j_gene: TRBJ1-2
abundance: -
d_gene: TRBD1
v_gene: TRBV29-1